This T cell receptor beta chain was captured in a study of T cell responses to AZD1222 COVID-19 vaccine. About the study: Second doses that came at about 4 or about 12 weeks were put together.

Profiling relied on immunoSEQ multiplex PCR, and the TCRdb table lists in-frame clones only, not all of them. This repertoire shows approximately 160,000 clones, around 88% found once; its top ten account for approximately 2.3%. Note on this clone: Its target is not known.

Germline V CDR1 and CDR2: MNHNS, SASEGT. Trimming shortened V by 3 bases and J by 7 bases, and 14 bases separated the two germline ends. CDR3 length: 14 residues. Findings of the study overall: At baseline, seropositivity was found in only six or seven AZD1222 recipients. Donor demographics were predominantly white British with a female majority; clonal diversity may be underestimated. Spike-specific TCRs gained breadth and depth after people received two AZD1222 doses.

The chain is built from TRBV6-1 and TRBJ2-3; D is perhaps TRBD2 (6 bases). The sequencing used peripheral blood, collected on day 0 of AZD1222 vaccination. This TCR came from an adult in good health. The CDR3 region is CASSEVAAGYTQYF. CDR3 bases: TGTGCCAGCAGTGAGGTAGCGGCTGGTTATACGCAGTATTTT.